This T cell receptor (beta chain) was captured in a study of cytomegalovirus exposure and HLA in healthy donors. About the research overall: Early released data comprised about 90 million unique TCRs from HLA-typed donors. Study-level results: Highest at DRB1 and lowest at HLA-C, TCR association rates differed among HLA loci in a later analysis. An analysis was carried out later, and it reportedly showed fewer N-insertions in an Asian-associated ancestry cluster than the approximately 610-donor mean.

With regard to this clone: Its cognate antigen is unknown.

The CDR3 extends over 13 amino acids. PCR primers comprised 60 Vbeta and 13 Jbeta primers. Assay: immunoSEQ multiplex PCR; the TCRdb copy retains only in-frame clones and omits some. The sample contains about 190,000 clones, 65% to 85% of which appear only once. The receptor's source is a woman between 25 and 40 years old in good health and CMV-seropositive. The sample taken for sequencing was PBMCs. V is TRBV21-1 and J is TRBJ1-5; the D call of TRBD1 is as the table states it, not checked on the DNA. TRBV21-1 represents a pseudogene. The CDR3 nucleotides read TGTGCCAGCAAGGGTAGAGGGGGTCAGCCCCAGCATTTT. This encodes CASKGRGGQPQHF.